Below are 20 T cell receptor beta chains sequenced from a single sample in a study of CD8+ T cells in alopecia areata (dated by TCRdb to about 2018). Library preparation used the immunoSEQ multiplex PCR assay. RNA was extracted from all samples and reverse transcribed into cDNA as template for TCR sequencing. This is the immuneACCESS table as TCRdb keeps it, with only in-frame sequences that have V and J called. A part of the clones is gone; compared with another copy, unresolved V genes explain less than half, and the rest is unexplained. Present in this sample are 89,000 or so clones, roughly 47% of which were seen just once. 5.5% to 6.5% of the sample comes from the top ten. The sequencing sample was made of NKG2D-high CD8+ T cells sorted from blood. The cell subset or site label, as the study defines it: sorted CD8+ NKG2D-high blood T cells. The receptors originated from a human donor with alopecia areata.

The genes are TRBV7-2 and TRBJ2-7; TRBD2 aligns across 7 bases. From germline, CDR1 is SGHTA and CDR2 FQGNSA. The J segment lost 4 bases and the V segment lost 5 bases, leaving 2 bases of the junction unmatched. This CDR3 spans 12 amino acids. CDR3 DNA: TGTGCCAGCAGCCCCGGGGGGTACGAGCAGTACTTC. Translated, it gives CASSPGGYEQYF.

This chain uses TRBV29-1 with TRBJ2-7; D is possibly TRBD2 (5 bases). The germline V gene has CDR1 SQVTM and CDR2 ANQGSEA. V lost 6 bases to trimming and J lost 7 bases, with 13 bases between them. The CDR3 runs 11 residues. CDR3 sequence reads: CSVLSTGEQYF. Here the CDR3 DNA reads TGCAGCGTGCTATCGACGGGGGAGCAGTACTTC.

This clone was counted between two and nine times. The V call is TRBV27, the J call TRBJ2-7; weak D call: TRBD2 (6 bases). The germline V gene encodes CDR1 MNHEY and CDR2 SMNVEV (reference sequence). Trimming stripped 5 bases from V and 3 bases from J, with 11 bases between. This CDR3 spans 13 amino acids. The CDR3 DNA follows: TGTGCCAGCAGTGTATACGGGGGCTACGAGCAGTACTTC. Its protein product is CASSVYGGYEQYF.

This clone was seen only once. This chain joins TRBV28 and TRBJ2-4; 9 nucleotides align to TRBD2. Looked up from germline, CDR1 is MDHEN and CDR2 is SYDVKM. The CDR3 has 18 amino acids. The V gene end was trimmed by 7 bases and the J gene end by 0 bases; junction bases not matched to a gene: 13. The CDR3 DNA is TGTGCCAGCACCCTTGCGGGGGGGGAGCCACTAGCCAAAAACATTCAGTACTTC. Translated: CASTLAGGEPLAKNIQYF.

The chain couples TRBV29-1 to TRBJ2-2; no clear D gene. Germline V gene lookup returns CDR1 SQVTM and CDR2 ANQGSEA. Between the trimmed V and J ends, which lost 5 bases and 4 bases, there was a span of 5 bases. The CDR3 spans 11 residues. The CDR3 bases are TGCAGCGTTTGGGTCACCGGGGAGCTGTTTTTT. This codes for CSVWVTGELFF.

CDR3 amino acids: CASSQNHRGPYEQYF. CDR3 DNA sequence: TGCGCCAGCAGCCAAAACCACCGGGGACCCTACGAGCAGTACTTC. The chain carries TRBV4-1 and TRBJ2-7; D tentatively fits TRBD1 or TRBD2 (5 bases each). V was pared by 2 bases and J by 2 bases, with 13 bases between. Germline lookup yields CDR1 MGHRA and CDR2 YSYEKL. The CDR3 spans 15 residues.

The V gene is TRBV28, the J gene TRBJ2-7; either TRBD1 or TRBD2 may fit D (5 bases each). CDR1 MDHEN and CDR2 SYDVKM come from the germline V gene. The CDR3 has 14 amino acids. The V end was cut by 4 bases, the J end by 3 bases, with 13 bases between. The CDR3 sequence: CASSSRTRGYEQYF. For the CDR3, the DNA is TGTGCCAGCAGTTCCCGAACTAGGGGCTACGAGCAGTACTTC.

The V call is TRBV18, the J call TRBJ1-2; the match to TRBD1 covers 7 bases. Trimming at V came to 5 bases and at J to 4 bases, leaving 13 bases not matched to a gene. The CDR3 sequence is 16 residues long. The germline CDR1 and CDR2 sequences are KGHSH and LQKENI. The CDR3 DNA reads TGTGCCAGCTCAACGTACCGGGACAGAGCCTTCTATGGCTACACCTTC. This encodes CASSTYRDRAFYGYTF.

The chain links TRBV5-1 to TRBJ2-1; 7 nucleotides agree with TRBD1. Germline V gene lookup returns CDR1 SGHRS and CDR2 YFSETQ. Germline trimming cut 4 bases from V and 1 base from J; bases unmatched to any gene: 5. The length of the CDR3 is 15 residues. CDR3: CASSQSRGSYNEQFF. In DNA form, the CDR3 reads TGCGCCAGCAGCCAAAGCAGGGGGTCCTACAATGAGCAGTTCTTC. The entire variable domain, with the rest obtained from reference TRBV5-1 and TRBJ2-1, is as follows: KAGVTQTPRYLIKTRGQQVTLSCSPISGHRSVSWYQQTPGQGLQFLFEYFSETQRNKGNFPGRFSGRQFSNSRSEMNVSTLELGDSALYLCASSQSRGSYNEQFFGPGTRLTVL.

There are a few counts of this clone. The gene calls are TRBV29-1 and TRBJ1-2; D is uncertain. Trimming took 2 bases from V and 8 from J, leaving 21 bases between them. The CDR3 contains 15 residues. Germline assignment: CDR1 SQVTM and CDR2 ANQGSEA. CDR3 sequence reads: CSVEFRRQTLFGYTF. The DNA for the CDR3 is TGCAGCGTTGAATTCCGGCGGCAGACTCTATTCGGCTACACCTTC.

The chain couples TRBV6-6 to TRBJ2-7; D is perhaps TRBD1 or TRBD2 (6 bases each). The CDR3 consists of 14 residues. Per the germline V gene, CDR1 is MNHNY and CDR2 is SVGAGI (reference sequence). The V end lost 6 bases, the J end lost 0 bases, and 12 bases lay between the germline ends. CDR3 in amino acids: CASRLADSSYEQYF. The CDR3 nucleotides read TGTGCCAGCAGGTTAGCGGACAGCTCCTACGAGCAGTACTTC.

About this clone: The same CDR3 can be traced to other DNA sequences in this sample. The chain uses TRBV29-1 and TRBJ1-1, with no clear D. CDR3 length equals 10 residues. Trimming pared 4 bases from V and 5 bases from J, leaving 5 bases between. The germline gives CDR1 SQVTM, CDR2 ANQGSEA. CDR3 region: CSVVGTEAFF. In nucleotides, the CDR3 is TGCAGCGTTGTGGGTACTGAAGCTTTCTTT.

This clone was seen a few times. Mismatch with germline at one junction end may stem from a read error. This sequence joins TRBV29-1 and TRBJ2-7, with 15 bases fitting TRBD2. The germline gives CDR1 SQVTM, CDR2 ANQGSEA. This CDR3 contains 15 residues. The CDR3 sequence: CSVEDLRTSGRAMDF. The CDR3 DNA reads TGCAGCGTTGAAGACCTTAGGACTAGCGGGAGGGCCATGGACTTC.

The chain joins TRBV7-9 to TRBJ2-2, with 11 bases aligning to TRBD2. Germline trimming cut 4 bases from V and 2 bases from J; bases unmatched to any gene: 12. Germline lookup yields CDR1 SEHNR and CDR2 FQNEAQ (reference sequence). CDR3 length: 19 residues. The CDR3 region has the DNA TGTGCCAGCAGCTCCTACTTACGGACTAGCGGGTTTAACACCGGGGAGCTGTTTTTT. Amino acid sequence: CASSSYLRTSGFNTGELFF.

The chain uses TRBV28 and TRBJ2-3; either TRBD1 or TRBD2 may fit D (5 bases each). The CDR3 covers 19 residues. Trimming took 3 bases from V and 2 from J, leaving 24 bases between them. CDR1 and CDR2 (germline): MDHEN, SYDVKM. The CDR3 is CASSFPLFRGEGPTDTQYF. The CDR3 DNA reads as TGTGCCAGCAGTTTCCCCTTGTTCCGGGGAGAGGGACCCACAGATACGCAGTATTTT.

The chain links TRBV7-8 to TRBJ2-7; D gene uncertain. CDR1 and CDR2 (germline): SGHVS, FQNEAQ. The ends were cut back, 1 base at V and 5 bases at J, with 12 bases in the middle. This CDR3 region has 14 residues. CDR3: CASSLGIRRDEQYF. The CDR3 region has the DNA TGTGCCAGCAGCTTAGGGATCCGAAGGGACGAGCAGTACTTC.

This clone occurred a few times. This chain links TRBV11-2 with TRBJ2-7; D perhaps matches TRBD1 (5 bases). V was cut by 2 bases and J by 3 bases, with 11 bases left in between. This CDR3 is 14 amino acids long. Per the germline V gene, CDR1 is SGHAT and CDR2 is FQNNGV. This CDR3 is CASSLMFRDYEQYF. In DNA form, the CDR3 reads TGTGCCAGCAGCTTAATGTTCAGGGACTACGAGCAGTACTTC.

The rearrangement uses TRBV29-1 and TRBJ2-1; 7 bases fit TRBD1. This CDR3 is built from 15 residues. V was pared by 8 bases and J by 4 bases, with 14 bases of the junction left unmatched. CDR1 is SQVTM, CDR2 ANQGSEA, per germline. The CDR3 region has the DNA TGCAGCAGCGAGGGGGCGAGGGGGCGTTACAATGAGCAGTTCTTC. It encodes CSSEGARGRYNEQFF.

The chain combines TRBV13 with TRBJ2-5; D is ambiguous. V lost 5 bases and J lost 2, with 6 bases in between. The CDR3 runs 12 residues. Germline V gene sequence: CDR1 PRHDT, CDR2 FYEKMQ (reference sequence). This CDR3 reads CASSITQETQYF. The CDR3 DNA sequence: TGTGCCAGCAGCATAACGCAAGAGACCCAGTACTTC.

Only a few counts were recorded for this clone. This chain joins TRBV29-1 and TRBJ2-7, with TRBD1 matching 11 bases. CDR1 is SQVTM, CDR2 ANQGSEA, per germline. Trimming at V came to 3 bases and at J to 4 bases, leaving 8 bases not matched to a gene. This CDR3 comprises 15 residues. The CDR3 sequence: CSVDGQGAVGYEQYF. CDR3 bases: TGCAGCGTTGACGGACAGGGGGCGGTGGGGTACGAGCAGTACTTC.